Below, one TCR beta chain is given with its context. The record originates from a study of technical replicates of blood from several donors. The CDR3 covers 15 residues. The germline V gene encodes CDR1 MDHEN and CDR2 SYDVKM. Trimming at V came to 6 bases and at J to 4 bases, leaving 5 bases not matched to a gene. Only in-frame clones appear in the TCRdb table, and some are missing; sequencing was by immunoSEQ multiplex PCR. The sample includes tens of thousands of clones, around 85% of them seen just once. The receptor was isolated from a human donor in good health. Some clones in this sample may be carry-over from other donors' samples. The chain joins TRBV28 to TRBJ2-6; 8 bases are shared with TRBD1. The specimen sequenced was PBMCs. CDR3 protein: CASSPTGVGANVLTF. The CDR3, as DNA: TGTGCCAGCAGCCCGACAGGGGTGGGGGCCAACGTCCTGACTTTC. Full variable domain (rest looked up from reference TRBV28 and TRBJ2-6): DVKVTQSSRYLVKRTGEKVFLECVQDMDHENMFWYRQDPGLGLRLIYFSYDVKMKEKGDIPEGYSVSREKKERFSLILESASTNQTSMYLCASSPTGVGANVLTFGAGSRLTVL.